This T cell receptor (beta chain) derives from a study of blood T cell repertoires in COVID-19. Study at large: Some COVID-19 samples were acute and others convalescent; all came from the United States, Italy and Spain. Sample material is recorded as cDNA or gDNA derived from T cells, B-cell-depleted T cells, or PBMCs.

Germline V CDR1 and CDR2: SQVTM, ANQGSEA. The ends lost 6 bases at V and 3 bases at J; junction bases unmatched: 6. This CDR3 has 15 amino acids. Authors' data handling: Estimation of nucleated cell counts was performed using reference gene primer amplification. Assay: immunoSEQ multiplex PCR; the TCRdb copy retains only in-frame clones and omits some. V and J calls plus clone size are reproduced from that table; the DNA served to infer D and trimming. The sample includes around 150,000 clones, over 60% of them seen just once. Sequenced input: peripheral blood. The clonotype was recovered from a man in his sixties with acute or convalescent COVID-19. The chain couples TRBV29-1 to TRBJ2-2; TRBD2 aligns across 11 bases. The CDR3: CSVTRLAGYTGELFF. CDR3 bases: TGCAGCGTGACACGACTAGCGGGGTACACCGGGGAGCTGTTTTTT.